The present T cell receptor beta chain was sequenced within a study of blood T cells in healthy people across ages. In each sample, at least 7 million PBMCs were isolated. The second PCR ran about 6 to 12 cycles with a sample-barcoded 5' primer and J-beta primers. TCRdb reanalysed the 5' RACE reads using MiXCR and keeps one entry per CDR3 protein. The sample records about 780,000 distinct CDR3 sequences, 20% to 30% being singletons. This clonotype was counted between two and nine times. This sample was also put to use in a study of T cells of mothers and their children. That work states: Material was donated by three healthy Caucasian mothers and their six children. The authors added sample barcodes and 2-4 random nucleotides using the M1S primer of the second PCR.

Sequencing was carried out using blood. The source of this sequence is a boy aged 5-17 years in good health.

The chain's CDR3 is CASSQEGGTLDEQYF. The CDR3 nucleotides are TGTGCCAGCAGCCAAGAAGGGGGGACTCTCGACGAGCAGTACTTC. The genes are TRBV4-2 and TRBJ2-5; the D gene could be TRBD1 or TRBD2 (6 bases each). The DNA end lines up better with TRBJ2-7; the J call may be wrong. CDR3 length equals 15 residues. Germline lookup yields CDR1 LGHNA and CDR2 YNFKEQ.